The entry below describes one TCR beta chain. Its antigen is unknown. No patient had autoimmune disease or received systemic immunosuppression. The protocol was immunoSEQ multiplex PCR, while the TCRdb copy is restricted to in-frame clones and leaves out a portion. The data show about 62,000 clones, around 83% seen once. This specimen comes from a study of OX40 agonist ivuxolimab in advanced cancers. The study, taken as a whole, reports: Partial responders at 0.1-3.0 mg/kg showed near-lowest clonal expansion.

The CDR3 runs to 13 residues. CDR1 is SGHDT, CDR2 YYEEEE, per germline. Trimming left V 0 bases short and J 2 bases short, with 5 bases between. The gene calls are TRBV5-6 and TRBJ1-2; D perhaps matches TRBD1 (5 bases). The sequences come from CD4+ or CD8+ T cells sorted from blood, collected in a trial of the OX40 agonist ivuxolimab. The TCR was taken from an adult with an advanced solid tumor such as melanoma, head and neck, liver or kidney cancer. CDR3 residues: CASSLDRNYGYTF. As DNA, the CDR3 is TGTGCCAGCAGCTTGGACAGGAACTATGGCTACACCTTC.